This T cell receptor beta chain was identified in a study of blood T cell repertoires in COVID-19. Cohort allocation depended upon clinical history that participants reported. Germline V CDR1 and CDR2: MNHEY, SVGAGI. The CDR3 contains 12 residues. V was clipped by 6 bases and J by 16 bases; unmatched bases: 6. Repertoires were generated with immunoSEQ multiplex PCR, while TCRdb's copy carries only in-frame clones and drops some. Of some 190,000 clones detected, about 88% appear once; the ten largest clones hold roughly 2.4%. The genes are TRBV6-5 and TRBJ2-4, with 13 bases matching TRBD2. This sequence was found in a middle-aged woman with acute COVID-19. Sequencing was carried out using PBMCs or T cells enriched from blood (not recorded which). Written as DNA, the CDR3 is TGTGCCAGCAGCGGGGGGACTAGCGGGACCTACTTC. Amino acid sequence: CASSGGTSGTYF.